This T cell receptor beta chain was captured by sequencing in a study of blood T cell repertoires in COVID-19. Overall study context: From the United States, Italy and Spain came samples of acute and convalescent COVID-19.

Per the original methods: Cell counts per sample came from amplifying reference gene primers. Here immunoSEQ multiplex PCR was the method, and the copy in TCRdb shows in-frame clones only, minus some. The V and J calls and clone size are taken from that table; D and trimming were inferred from the DNA. Of about 300,000 clones listed, 80% to 90% are singletons. The CDR3 covers 13 residues. Germline CDR1 and CDR2: SNHLY and FYNNEI. V was pared by 5 bases and J by 10 bases, with 14 bases between. The source material was peripheral blood. The TCR sequence derives from a woman between 50 and 59 years old with acute or convalescent COVID-19. The rearrangement links TRBV2 to TRBJ1-4; D perhaps matches TRBD1 (5 bases). Here the CDR3 DNA reads TGTGCCAGCAGTAACACTCAGGGCGGAAAACTGTTTTTT. Translated: CASSNTQGGKLFF.